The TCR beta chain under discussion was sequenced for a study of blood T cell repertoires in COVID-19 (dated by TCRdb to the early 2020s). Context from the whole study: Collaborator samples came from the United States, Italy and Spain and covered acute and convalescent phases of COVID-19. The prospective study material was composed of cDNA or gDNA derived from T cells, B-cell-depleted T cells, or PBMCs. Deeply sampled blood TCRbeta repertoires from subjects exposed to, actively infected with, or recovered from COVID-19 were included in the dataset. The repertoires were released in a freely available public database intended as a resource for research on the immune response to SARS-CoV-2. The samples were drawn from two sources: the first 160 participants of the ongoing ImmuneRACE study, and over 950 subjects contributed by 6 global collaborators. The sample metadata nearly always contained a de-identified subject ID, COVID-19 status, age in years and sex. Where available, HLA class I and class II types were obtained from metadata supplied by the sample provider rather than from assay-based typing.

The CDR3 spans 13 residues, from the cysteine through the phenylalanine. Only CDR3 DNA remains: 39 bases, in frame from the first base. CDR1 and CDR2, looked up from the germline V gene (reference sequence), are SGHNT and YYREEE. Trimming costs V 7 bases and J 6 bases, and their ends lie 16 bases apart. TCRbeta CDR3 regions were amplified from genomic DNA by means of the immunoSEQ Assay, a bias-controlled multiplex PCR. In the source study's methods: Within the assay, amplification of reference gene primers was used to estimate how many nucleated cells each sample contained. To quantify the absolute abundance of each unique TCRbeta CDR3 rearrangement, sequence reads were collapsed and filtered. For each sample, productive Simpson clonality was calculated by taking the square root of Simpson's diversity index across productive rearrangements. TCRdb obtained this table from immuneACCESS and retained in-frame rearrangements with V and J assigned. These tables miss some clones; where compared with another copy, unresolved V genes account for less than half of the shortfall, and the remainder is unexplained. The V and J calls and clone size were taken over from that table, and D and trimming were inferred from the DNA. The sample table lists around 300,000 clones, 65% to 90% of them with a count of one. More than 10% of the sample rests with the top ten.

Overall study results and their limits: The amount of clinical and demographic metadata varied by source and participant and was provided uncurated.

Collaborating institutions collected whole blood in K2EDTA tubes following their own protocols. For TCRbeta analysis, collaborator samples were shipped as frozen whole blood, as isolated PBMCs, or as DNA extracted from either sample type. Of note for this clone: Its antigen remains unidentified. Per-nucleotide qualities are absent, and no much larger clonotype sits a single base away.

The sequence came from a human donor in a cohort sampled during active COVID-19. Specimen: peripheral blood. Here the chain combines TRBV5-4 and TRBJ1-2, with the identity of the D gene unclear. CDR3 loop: CASFTPLKDGYTF. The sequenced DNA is TGTGCCAGCTTCACCCCACTCAAAGATGGCTACACCTTC. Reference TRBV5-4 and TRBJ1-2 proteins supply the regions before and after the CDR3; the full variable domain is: ETGVTQSPTHLIKTRGQQVTLRCSSQSGHNTVSWYQQALGQGPQFIFQYYREEENGRGNFPPRFSGLQFPNYSSELNVNALELDDSALYLCASFTPLKDGYTFGSGTRLTVV.